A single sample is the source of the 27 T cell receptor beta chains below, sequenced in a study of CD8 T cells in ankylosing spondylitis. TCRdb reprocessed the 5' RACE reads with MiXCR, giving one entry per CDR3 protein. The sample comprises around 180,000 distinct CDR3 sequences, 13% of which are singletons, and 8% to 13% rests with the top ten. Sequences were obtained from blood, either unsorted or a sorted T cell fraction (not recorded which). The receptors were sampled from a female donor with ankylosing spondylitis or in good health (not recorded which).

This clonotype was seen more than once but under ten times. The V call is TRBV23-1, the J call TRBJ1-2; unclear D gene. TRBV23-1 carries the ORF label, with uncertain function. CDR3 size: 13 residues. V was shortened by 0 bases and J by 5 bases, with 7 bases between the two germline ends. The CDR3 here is CASSQSQDYGYTF. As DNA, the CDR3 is TGCGCCAGCAGTCAATCGCAGGATTATGGCTACACCTTC.

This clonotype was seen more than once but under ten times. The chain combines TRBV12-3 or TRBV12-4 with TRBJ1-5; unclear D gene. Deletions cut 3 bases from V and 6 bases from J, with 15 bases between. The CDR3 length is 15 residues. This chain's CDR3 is CASSFYPGVGQPQHF. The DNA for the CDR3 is TGTGCCAGCAGTTTCTACCCGGGAGTAGGTCAGCCCCAGCATTTT.

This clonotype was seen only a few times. CDR3 bases: TGTGCCAGCAGCTTAATACTAGCGGGAAACAATGAGCAGTTCTTC. Translated: CASSLILAGNNEQFF. V usage is TRBV7-3 and J usage is TRBJ2-1; 10 nucleotides align to TRBD2. The germline CDR1 and CDR2 sequences are SGHTA and FQGTGA. J gave up 5 bases and V 1 base, and 2 bases lay outside the gene matches. The length of the CDR3 is 15 residues.

As DNA, the CDR3 is TGTGCCAGCAGGATTATCAGGGGCACCGGGGAGCTGTTTTTT. The encoded protein is CASRIIRGTGELFF. The rearrangement joins TRBV6-1 to TRBJ2-2; tentatively, D is TRBD1 (6 bases). V was pared by 6 bases and J by 4 bases, with 12 bases between. CDR1 and CDR2 (germline): MNHNS, SASEGT. The CDR3 is made up of 14 amino acids.

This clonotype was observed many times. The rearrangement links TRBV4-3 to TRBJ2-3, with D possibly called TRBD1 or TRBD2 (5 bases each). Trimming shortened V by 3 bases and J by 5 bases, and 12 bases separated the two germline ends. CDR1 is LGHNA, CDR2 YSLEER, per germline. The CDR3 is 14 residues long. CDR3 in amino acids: CASSHTNGGDTQYF. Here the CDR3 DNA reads TGCGCCAGCAGCCATACTAATGGGGGAGATACGCAGTATTTT.

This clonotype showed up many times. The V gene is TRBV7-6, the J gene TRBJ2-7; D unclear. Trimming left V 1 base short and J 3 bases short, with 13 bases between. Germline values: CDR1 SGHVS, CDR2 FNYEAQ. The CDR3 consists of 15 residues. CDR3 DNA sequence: TGTGCCAGCAGCTTAGGGAAGGGCTTAGGCTACGAGCAGTACTTC. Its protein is CASSLGKGLGYEQYF.

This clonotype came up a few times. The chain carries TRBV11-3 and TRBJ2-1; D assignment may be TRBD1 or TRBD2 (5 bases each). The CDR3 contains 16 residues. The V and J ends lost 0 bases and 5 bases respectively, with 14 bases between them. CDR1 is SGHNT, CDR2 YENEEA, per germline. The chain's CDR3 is CASSLDGASGDNEQFF. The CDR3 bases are TGTGCCAGCAGCTTAGATGGGGCGAGCGGAGACAATGAGCAGTTCTTC.

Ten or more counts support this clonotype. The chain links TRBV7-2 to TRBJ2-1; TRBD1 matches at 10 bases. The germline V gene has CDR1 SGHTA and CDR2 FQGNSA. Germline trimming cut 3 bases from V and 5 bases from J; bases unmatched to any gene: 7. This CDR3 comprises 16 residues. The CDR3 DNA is TGTGCCAGCAGCTTGTTTGGGACAGGGGTTGACAATGAGCAGTTCTTC. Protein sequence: CASSLFGTGVDNEQFF.

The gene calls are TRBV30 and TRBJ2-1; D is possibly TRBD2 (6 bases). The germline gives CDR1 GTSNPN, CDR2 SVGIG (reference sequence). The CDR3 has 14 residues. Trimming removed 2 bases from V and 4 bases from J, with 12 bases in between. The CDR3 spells CAWSTGVSYNEQFF. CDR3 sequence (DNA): TGTGCCTGGAGTACGGGGGTTTCATACAATGAGCAGTTCTTC.

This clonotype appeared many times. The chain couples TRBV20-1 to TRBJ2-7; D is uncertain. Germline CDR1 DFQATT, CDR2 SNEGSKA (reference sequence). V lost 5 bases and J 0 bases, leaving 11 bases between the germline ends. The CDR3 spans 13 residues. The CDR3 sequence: CSARFRYSYEQYF. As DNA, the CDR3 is TGCAGTGCTCGATTTAGGTACTCCTACGAGCAGTACTTC.

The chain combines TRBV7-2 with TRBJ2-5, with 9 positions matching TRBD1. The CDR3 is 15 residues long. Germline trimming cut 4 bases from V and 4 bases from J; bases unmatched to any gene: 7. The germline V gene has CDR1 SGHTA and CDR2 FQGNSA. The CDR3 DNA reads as TGTGCCAGCAGCTCAAAGATGACAGGGGGAGAGACCCAGTACTTC. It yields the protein CASSSKMTGGETQYF.

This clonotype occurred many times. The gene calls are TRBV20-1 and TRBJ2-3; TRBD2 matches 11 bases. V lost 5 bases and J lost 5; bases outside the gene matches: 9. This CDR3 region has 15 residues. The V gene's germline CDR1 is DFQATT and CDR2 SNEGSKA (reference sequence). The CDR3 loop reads CSAPKGLAGGDTQYF. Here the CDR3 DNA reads TGCAGTGCTCCCAAGGGTCTAGCGGGAGGAGATACGCAGTATTTT.

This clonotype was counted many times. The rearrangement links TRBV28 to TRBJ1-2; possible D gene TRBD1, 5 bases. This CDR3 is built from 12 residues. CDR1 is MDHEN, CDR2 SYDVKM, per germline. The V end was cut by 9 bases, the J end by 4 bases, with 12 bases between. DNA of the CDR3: TGTGCCAGTGAACGACAGACCTATGGCTACACCTTC. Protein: CASERQTYGYTF.

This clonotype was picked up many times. CDR3 coding DNA: TGTGCCAGCAGCTCGGACAGGGGGCGATATGGGGCCAACGTCCTGACTTTC. This sequence encodes CASSSDRGRYGANVLTF. J is TRBJ2-6 and V is TRBV7-3; 11 nucleotides agree with TRBD1. Germline CDR1 is SGHTA and CDR2 is FQGTGA. J gave up 3 bases and V 4 bases, and 5 bases lay outside the gene matches. The CDR3 runs 17 residues.

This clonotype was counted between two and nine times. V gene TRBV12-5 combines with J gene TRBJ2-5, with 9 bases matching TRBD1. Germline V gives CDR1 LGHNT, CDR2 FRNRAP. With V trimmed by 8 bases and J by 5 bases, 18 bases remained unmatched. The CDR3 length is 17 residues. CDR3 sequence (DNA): TGTGCTAGTCGCCGGGACAGGGATGGTAGAAGTGAGGAGACCCAGTACTTC. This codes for CASRRDRDGRSEETQYF.

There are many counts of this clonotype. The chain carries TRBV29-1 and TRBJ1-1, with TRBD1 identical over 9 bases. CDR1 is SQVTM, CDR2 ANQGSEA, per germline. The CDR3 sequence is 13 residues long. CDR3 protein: CSGQGLMGTEAFF. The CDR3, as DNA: TGCAGTGGACAGGGGTTGATGGGCACTGAAGCTTTCTTT. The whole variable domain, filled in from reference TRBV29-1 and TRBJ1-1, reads SAVISQKPSRDICQRGTSLTIQCQVDSQVTMMFWYRQQPGQSLTLIATANQGSEATYESGFVIDKFPISRPNLTFSTLTVSNMSPEDSSIYLCSGQGLMGTEAFFGQGTRLTVV.

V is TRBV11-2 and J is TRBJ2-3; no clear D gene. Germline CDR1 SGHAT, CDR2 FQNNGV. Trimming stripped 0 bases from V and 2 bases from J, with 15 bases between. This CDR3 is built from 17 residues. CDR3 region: CASSLEALLIHTDTQYF. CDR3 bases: TGTGCCAGCAGCTTAGAAGCGCTCCTCATCCACACAGATACGCAGTATTTT.

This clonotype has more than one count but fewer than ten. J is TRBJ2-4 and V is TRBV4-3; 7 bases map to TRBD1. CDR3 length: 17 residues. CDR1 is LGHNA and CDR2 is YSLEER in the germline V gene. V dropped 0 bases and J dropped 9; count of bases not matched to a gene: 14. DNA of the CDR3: TGCGCCAGCAGCCAAGACTCCGGACAGGCGGCTTGGAGCATTCAGTACTTC. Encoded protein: CASSQDSGQAAWSIQYF.

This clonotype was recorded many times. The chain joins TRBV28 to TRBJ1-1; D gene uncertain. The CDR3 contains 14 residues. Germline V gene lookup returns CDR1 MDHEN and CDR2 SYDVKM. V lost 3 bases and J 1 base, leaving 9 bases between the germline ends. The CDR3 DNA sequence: TGTGCCAGCAGTTTTCCGGGCGGGAACACTGAAGCTTTCTTT. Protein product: CASSFPGGNTEAFF.

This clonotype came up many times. The chain's CDR3 is CASQDIYSEKLFF. CDR3 nucleotides: TGTGCCAGCCAGGACATATATTCTGAAAAACTGTTTTTT. V gene TRBV7-8 combines with J gene TRBJ1-4; a possible D gene is TRBD1 (5 bases). Looked up from germline, CDR1 is SGHVS and CDR2 is FQNEAQ. Between the trimmed V and J ends, which lost 8 bases and 7 bases, there was a span of 14 bases. The CDR3 consists of 13 residues.

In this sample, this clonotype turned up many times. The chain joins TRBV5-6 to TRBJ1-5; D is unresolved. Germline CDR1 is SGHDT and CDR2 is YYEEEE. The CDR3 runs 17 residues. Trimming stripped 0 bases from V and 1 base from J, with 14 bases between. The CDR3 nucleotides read TGTGCCAGCAGCTTGGGTTGGGAGCTTGGCAGCAATCAGCCCCAGCATTTT. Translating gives CASSLGWELGSNQPQHF.

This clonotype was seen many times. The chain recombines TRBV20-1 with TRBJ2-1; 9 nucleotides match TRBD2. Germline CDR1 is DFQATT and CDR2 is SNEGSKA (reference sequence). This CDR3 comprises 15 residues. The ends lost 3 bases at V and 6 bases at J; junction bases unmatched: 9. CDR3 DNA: TGCAGTGCTAGGGGACTAGCCCTTCCGGGCAATGAGCAGTTCTTC. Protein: CSARGLALPGNEQFF.

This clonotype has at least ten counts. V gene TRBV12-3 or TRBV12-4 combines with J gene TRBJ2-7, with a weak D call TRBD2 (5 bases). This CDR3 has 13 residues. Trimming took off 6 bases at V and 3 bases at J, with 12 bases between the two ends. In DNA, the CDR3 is TGTGCCAGCAGCGAGGAGGCAAACTACGAGCAGTACTTC. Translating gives CASSEEANYEQYF.

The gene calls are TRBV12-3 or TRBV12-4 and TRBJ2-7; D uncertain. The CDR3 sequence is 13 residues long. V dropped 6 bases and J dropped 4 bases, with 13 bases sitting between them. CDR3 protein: CASRNPPGYEQYF. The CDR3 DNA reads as TGTGCCAGCAGAAACCCCCCGGGTTACGAGCAGTACTTC.

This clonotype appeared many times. CDR3 region: CASSQQGQNEQFF. The CDR3 nucleotides are TGTGCCAGCAGCCAACAAGGTCAGAATGAGCAGTTCTTC. The chain has TRBV3-1 and TRBJ2-1, with D uncertain. CDR3 length: 13 residues. V shed 2 bases and J shed 7 bases, with 9 bases lying between them. Per the germline V gene, CDR1 is LGHDT and CDR2 is YNNKEL (reference sequence).

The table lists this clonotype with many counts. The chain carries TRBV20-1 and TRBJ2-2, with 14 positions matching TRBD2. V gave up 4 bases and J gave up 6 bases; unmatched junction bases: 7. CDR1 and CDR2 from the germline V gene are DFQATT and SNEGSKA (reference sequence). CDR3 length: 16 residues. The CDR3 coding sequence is TGCAGTGCTAAACCGGGACTAGCGGGAGAGCCCGGGGAGCTGTTTTTT. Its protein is CSAKPGLAGEPGELFF.

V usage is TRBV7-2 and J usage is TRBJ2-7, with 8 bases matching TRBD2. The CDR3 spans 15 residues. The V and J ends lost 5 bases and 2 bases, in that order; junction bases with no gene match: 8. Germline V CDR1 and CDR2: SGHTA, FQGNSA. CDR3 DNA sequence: TGTGCCAGCAGCCCCGGCGGTAGCGGGACCTACGAGCAGTACTTC. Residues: CASSPGGSGTYEQYF.